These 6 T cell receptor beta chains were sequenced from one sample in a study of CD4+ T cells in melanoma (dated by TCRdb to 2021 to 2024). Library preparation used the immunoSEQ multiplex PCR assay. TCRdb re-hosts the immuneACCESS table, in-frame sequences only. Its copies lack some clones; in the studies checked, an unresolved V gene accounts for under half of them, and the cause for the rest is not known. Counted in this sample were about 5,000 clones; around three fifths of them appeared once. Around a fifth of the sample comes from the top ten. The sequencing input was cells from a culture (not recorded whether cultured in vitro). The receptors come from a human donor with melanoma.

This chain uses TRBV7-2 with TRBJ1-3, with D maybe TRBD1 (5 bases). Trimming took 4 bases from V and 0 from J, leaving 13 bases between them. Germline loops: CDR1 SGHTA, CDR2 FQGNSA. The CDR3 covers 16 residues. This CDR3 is CASSSQEPLSGNTIYF. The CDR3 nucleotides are TGTGCCAGCAGCTCACAGGAACCCCTCTCTGGAAACACCATATATTTT.

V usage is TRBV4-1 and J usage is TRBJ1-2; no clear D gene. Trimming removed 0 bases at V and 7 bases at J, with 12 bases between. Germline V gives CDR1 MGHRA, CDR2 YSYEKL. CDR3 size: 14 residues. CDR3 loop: CASSQDHRRAGYTF. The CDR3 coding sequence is TGCGCCAGCAGCCAAGATCATAGAAGGGCTGGCTACACCTTC.

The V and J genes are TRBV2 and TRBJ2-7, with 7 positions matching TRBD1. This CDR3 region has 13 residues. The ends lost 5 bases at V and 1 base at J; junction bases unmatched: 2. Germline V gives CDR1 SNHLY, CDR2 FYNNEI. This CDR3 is CASSRQGSYEQYF. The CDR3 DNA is TGTGCCAGCAGTAGACAGGGATCCTACGAGCAGTACTTC. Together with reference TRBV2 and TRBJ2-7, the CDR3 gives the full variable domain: EPEVTQTPSHQVTQMGQEVILRCVPISNHLYFYWYRQILGQKVEFLVSFYNNEISEKSEIFDDQFSVERPDGSNFTLKIRSTKLEDSAMYFCASSRQGSYEQYFGPGTRLTVT.

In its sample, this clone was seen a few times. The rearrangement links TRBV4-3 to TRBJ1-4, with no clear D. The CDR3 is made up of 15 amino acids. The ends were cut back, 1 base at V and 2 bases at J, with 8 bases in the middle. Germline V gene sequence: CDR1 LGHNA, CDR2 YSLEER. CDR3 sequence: CASSQGGSTNEKLFF. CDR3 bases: TGCGCCAGCAGCCAAGGAGGGTCGACTAATGAAAAACTGTTTTTT.

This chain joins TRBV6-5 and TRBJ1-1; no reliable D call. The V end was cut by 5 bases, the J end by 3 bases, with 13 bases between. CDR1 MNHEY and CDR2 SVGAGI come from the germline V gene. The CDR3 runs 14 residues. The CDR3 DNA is TGTGCCAGCAGTCCTGGAGTGGGGTACACTGAAGCTTTCTTT. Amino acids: CASSPGVGYTEAFF.

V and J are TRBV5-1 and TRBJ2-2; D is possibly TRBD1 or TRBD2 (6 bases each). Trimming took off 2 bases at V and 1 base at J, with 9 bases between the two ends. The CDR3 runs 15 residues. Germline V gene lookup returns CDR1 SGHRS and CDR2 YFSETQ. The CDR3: CASSFEGGNTGELFF. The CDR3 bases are TGCGCCAGCAGCTTCGAGGGGGGGAACACCGGGGAGCTGTTTTTT.